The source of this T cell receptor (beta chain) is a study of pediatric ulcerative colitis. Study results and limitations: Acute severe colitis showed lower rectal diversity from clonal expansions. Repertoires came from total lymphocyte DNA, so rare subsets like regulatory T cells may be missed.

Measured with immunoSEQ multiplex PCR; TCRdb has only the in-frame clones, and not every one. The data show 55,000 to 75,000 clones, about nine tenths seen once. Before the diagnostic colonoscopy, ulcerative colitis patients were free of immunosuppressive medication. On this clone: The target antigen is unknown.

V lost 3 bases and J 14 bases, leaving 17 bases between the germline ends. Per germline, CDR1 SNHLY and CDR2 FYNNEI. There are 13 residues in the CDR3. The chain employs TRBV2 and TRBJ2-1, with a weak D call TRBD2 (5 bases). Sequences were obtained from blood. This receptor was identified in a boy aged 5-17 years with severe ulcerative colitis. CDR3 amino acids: CASSDNRDLSEFF. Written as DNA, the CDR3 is TGTGCCAGCAGTGATAACCGGGATTTGTCTGAGTTCTTC.